What follows are 9 T cell receptor beta chains derived from one specimen sequenced in a study of cytomegalovirus exposure and HLA in healthy donors. Both 60 Vbeta primers and 13 Jbeta primers went into the PCR. The assay was immunoSEQ multiplex PCR, and TCRdb's table has in-frame clones only and misses some. The sample lists 90,000 or so clones, about two thirds seen once, with approximately 5.8% in the top ten. Sequencing input: PBMCs. The source of these receptors is a boy aged 5-17 years in good health and CMV-seropositive.

This clone appeared a few times. The chain joins TRBV29-1 to TRBJ1-2, with D unresolved. CDR1 is SQVTM and CDR2 is ANQGSEA in the germline V gene. CDR3 size: 11 residues. The V gene lost 5 bases and the J gene lost 3 bases, with 7 bases spanning the gap. The CDR3 sequence: CSVYSDYGYTF. CDR3 coding DNA: TGCAGCGTTTATAGTGACTATGGCTACACCTTC.

The chain combines TRBV5-4 with TRBJ1-2; no reliable D call. V lost 0 bases, J lost 8 bases, and 17 bases lay in between. This CDR3 region has 15 residues. Per germline, CDR1 SGHNT and CDR2 YYREEE (reference sequence). DNA for the CDR3: TGTGCCAGCAGCTTGGTTCTCGACTACATTAAGGGCTACACCTTC. It encodes CASSLVLDYIKGYTF.

This rearrangement joins TRBV5-1 to TRBJ2-5; possible D gene TRBD1, 6 bases. CDR3 length: 14 amino acids. Germline CDR1 SGHRS, CDR2 YFSETQ. V lost 5 bases and J lost 3, with 14 bases in between. CDR3: CASRYTGKEETQYF. In DNA form, the CDR3 reads TGCGCCAGCAGATATACAGGGAAGGAAGAGACCCAGTACTTC.

V usage is TRBV5-1 and J usage is TRBJ2-7; tentatively, D is TRBD2 (6 bases). CDR3 length: 17 residues. Germline assignment: CDR1 SGHRS and CDR2 YFSETQ. V shed 3 bases and J shed 2 bases, with 21 bases lying between them. CDR3 amino acids: CASSSGIRAGRTYEQYF. The CDR3, as DNA: TGCGCCAGCAGCTCGGGGATTAGGGCAGGGAGGACCTACGAGCAGTACTTC.

The chain has TRBV7-2 and TRBJ2-7, with D possibly matching TRBD2 (6 bases). The CDR3 runs to 14 residues. V was clipped by 5 bases and J by 2 bases, with 13 bases between them. Germline CDR1 and CDR2: SGHTA and FQGNSA. CDR3: CASSPRDFPYEQYF. CDR3 sequence (DNA): TGTGCCAGCAGCCCCCGGGACTTTCCCTACGAGCAGTACTTC.

The J gene is TRBJ2-7, the V gene TRBV4-2; TRBD1 matches 7 bases. In germline, CDR1 is LGHNA, CDR2 YNFKEQ. The CDR3 covers 14 residues. Trimming at V came to 0 bases and at J to 6 bases, leaving 5 bases not matched to a gene. As DNA, the CDR3 is TGTGCCAGCAGCCAAGAAGACAGGGTAGGCGAGCAGTACTTC. Translation: CASSQEDRVGEQYF.

The chain is built from TRBV5-1 and TRBJ2-7; 9 nucleotides line up with TRBD1. J gave up 6 bases and V 0 bases, and 7 bases lay outside the gene matches. CDR1 and CDR2 from the germline V gene are SGHRS and YFSETQ. The CDR3 has 15 residues. The CDR3: CASSLDGTGYCEQYF. The CDR3 nucleotides read TGCGCCAGCAGCTTGGATGGGACAGGGTATTGCGAGCAGTACTTC.

This clone has a handful of counts. This chain connects TRBV7-2 to TRBJ1-5, with TRBD1 as a possible D gene (5 bases). The V and J ends lost 1 base and 0 bases respectively, with 13 bases between them. CDR1 is SGHTA and CDR2 is FQGNSA in the germline V gene. This CDR3 is built from 17 residues. CDR3: CASSLDPPQGSNQPQHF. The DNA of the CDR3 is TGTGCCAGCAGCTTAGATCCTCCGCAGGGTAGCAATCAGCCCCAGCATTTT.

The chain recombines TRBV5-1 with TRBJ2-7; 15 positions match TRBD2. Germline-derived CDR1 and CDR2 are SGHRS and YFSETQ. This CDR3 is built from 18 residues. V gave up 0 bases and J gave up 0 bases; unmatched junction bases: 4. CDR3 in DNA: TGCGCCAGCAGCTTGGGGGGACTAGCGGGAGGCTTCTCCTACGAGCAGTACTTC. It specifies CASSLGGLAGGFSYEQYF.